The present T cell receptor (beta chain) was sequenced within a study of T cell repertoires in cytomegalovirus infection. Study as a whole: Matching HLA type and CMV infection were both indicated by public TCR beta signatures.

Using its own MiXCR run on the reads, TCRdb lists one record per CDR3 protein. The sample holds fewer than 400,000 distinct CDR3 sequences, 15% to 20% seen once. CDR3 size: 15 residues. V was trimmed by 5 bases and J by 2 bases, leaving 14 bases between them. The germline V gene has CDR1 SGHVS and CDR2 FNYEAQ. The sample taken for sequencing was PBMCs. This receptor was identified in a human donor in good health (CMV status not recorded). Some clones in this sample may be carry-over from other donors' samples. V is TRBV7-6 and J is TRBJ2-3; D unresolved. CDR3 nucleotides: TGTGCCAGCAGCCGGTATTTTTTGAACACAGATACGCAGTATTTT. This gives the protein CASSRYFLNTDTQYF.